This T cell receptor beta chain comes out of a study of radiation and T cells in renal cell carcinoma. Turning to the study itself: Nephrectomy followed 15 Gy stereotactic body radiation by 4 weeks.

The CDR3 is 13 amino acids. Germline lookup yields CDR1 SGHVS and CDR2 FNYEAQ. V gave up 5 bases and J gave up 4 bases, with 12 bases separating them. The time point was: blood 2 weeks post-SBRT. The treatment: 15 Gy SBRT to primary tumor, nephrectomy 4 weeks later. Radiation-treated patients gave blood at baseline, week 2 and week 4. Clones were sequenced by immunoSEQ multiplex PCR, and TCRdb holds only the in-frame ones, with some missing. The table shows tens of thousands of clones, with less than 85% occurring only once. The source of this sequence is a woman in her seventies with renal cell carcinoma. Sequencing was performed on blood, taken from a patient whose treatment included radiotherapy and nephrectomy. V usage is TRBV7-6 and J usage is TRBJ2-7, with D perhaps matching TRBD1 (5 bases). CDR3 in DNA: TGTGCCAGCAGCCAATTTAAGGGGTACGAGCAGTACTTC. It encodes CASSQFKGYEQYF.